These 5 T cell receptor beta chains came from one sample sequenced in a study of T cell changes during pregnancy in multiple sclerosis. The repertoire was sequenced with immunoSEQ multiplex PCR; TCRdb's copy has only in-frame clones and lacks some. The data hold about 30,000 clones, with 70% to 90% observed a single time. The source was CD8+ T cells from peripheral blood mononuclear cells, collected in the second trimester of pregnancy. The receptors shown here come from a female donor with multiple sclerosis, enrolled in a pregnancy study.

The DNA of the CDR3 is TGTGCCAGCAGCTTGTACAACAATGAGCAGTTCTTC. Translation gives CASSLYNNEQFF. This chain links TRBV5-5 with TRBJ2-1; D is unresolved. This CDR3 is built from 12 residues. In germline, CDR1 is SGHKS, CDR2 YYEKEE (reference sequence). V gave up 1 base and J gave up 5 bases, with 4 bases separating them.

This chain uses TRBV9 with TRBJ2-2, with unresolved D. CDR1 and CDR2 (germline): SGDLS, YYNGEE. The CDR3 is 14 residues long. The V and J ends lost 3 bases and 5 bases respectively, with 11 bases between them. CDR3 protein: CASSATLYTGELFF. CDR3 nucleotides: TGTGCCAGCAGCGCTACGCTTTATACCGGGGAGCTGTTTTTT.

The CDR3 protein is CASSLDRRAQGYTF. The CDR3 DNA is TGTGCCAGCAGCTTAGATAGGAGGGCGCAAGGCTACACCTTC. The chain links TRBV11-3 to TRBJ1-2; D call uncertain. V dropped 0 bases and J dropped 8 bases, with 13 bases sitting between them. Germline V gene sequence: CDR1 SGHNT, CDR2 YENEEA. This CDR3 spans 14 amino acids.

This sequence joins TRBV4-1 and TRBJ2-2; 9 nucleotides align to TRBD1. V was pared by 4 bases and J by 1 base, with 4 bases of the junction left unmatched. The CDR3 runs to 16 residues. Germline CDR1 reads MGHRA; CDR2 reads YSYEKL. CDR3 protein: CASSPEGQGNTGELFF. The CDR3 nucleotides are TGCGCCAGCAGCCCGGAGGGACAGGGGAACACCGGGGAGCTGTTTTTT.

The rearrangement links TRBV6-4 to TRBJ1-5; 7 positions agree with TRBD1. Germline V gene lookup returns CDR1 MRHNA and CDR2 SNTAGT. The CDR3 runs to 16 residues. Trimming at V came to 10 bases and at J to 5 bases, leaving 17 bases not matched to a gene. The CDR3 coding sequence is TGTGCCAAGAGGCACAAGGGACAGAGGGGGGATCAGCCCCAGCATTTT. Translating gives CAKRHKGQRGDQPQHF.